A selection of T cell receptor beta chains follows, all from one sample in a study of T cells in localized non-small cell lung cancer. Method: immunoSEQ multiplex PCR; TCRdb's copy keeps in-frame clones and lacks some. Of more than 2,500 clones listed, 30% to 45% are singletons. The source material was lung tumor tissue, sampled before any cancer treatment. The source is a male donor aged 60 or older with stage I squamous cell lung carcinoma. Both conserved end residues are part of each CDR3. The D gene is left open where the match is weak. Clone size is stated in some rows and not others, as once, few, many or a class when expanded.

V	J	size	length	D	CDR3	DNA
TRBV9	TRBJ1-1	few	12	-	CASSQDVAEAFF	TGTGCCAGCAGCCAGGATGTGGCTGAAGCTTTCTTT
TRBV28	TRBJ1-3	large	15	TRBD1	CASSSGQVSGNTIYF	TGTGCCAGCAGTTCCGGACAGGTCTCTGGAAACACCATATATTTT
TRBV6-8	TRBJ2-7	large	16	TRBD2	CASRTGLAGTFYEQYF	TGTGCCAGCAGGACGGGACTAGCGGGTACCTTCTACGAGCAGTACTTC
TRBV19	TRBJ1-2	-	15	-	CASSIRRAGPEGYTF	TGTGCCAGTAGTATAAGGAGGGCGGGGCCGGAAGGCTACACCTTC
TRBV10-3	TRBJ1-4	few	14	TRBD1	CAISEPRGGGKLFF	TGTGCCATCAGTGAGCCCCGGGGAGGGGGCAAACTGTTTTTT
TRBV28	TRBJ1-5	few	15	-	CASRPTRDGNQPQHF	TGTGCCAGCAGACCTACTCGGGACGGCAATCAGCCCCAGCATTTT
TRBV19	TRBJ2-1	once	15	-	CASSIAGMDYNEQFF	TGTGCCAGTAGTATAGCCGGGATGGACTACAATGAGCAGTTCTTC
TRBV29-1	TRBJ2-7	-	12	-	CSVGRAPDEQYF	TGCAGCGTTGGGAGGGCCCCCGACGAGCAGTACTTC
TRBV11-3	TRBJ2-2	large	14	-	CASSSDGNTGELFF	TGTGCCAGCAGCTCGGACGGTAACACCGGGGAGCTGTTTTTT
TRBV30	TRBJ2-3	few	15	-	CAWSVSVRATDTQYF	TGTGCCTGGAGTGTATCCGTGAGGGCGACAGATACGCAGTATTTT
TRBV30	TRBJ1-2	-	15	-	CAWSVPPRGAGGYTF	TGTGCCTGGAGTGTACCCCCCAGGGGCGCGGGAGGCTACACCTTC
TRBV19	TRBJ1-1	few	16	TRBD1	CASSIDMGQGFSEAFF	TGTGCCAGTAGTATAGATATGGGACAGGGGTTCTCTGAAGCTTTCTTT
TRBV19	TRBJ1-2	-	16	TRBD1	CASSIDSPGTVDGYTF	TGTGCCAGTAGTATAGATTCGCCCGGGACAGTGGATGGCTACACCTTC
TRBV9	TRBJ2-5	-	13	TRBD1	CASTTGGRETQYF	TGTGCCAGCACTACAGGGGGCAGGGAGACCCAGTACTTC
TRBV11-3	TRBJ2-1	medium-sized	15	-	CASSFRDSPGDEQFF	TGTGCCAGCAGCTTTCGGGACTCCCCTGGGGATGAGCAGTTCTTC
TRBV12-5	TRBJ2-1	-	12	-	CASGSRYNEQFF	TGTGCTAGTGGTTCCCGCTACAATGAGCAGTTCTTC
TRBV14	TRBJ2-5	-	16	-	CASSQPANLGGETQYF	TGTGCCAGCAGCCAACCTGCTAACCTTGGAGGAGAGACCCAGTACTTC
TRBV28	TRBJ2-2	large	14	TRBD2	CASSQTSAAGELFF	TGTGCCAGCAGCCAAACTAGCGCCGCCGGGGAGCTGTTTTTT
TRBV9	TRBJ1-3	-	16	-	CASSSRGGVTGNTIYF	TGTGCCAGCAGCTCCCGAGGGGGAGTTACTGGAAACACCATATATTTT
TRBV18	TRBJ2-7	-	14	-	CASSPPSSPYEQYF	TGTGCCAGCTCACCACCTTCCAGCCCCTACGAGCAGTACTTC
TRBV9	TRBJ2-2	few	16	TRBD2	CASSPSSSGYTGELFF	TGTGCCAGCAGCCCCTCCTCTAGCGGCTACACCGGGGAGCTGTTTTTT
TRBV19	TRBJ1-2	-	14	TRBD1	CASSAWTGMAGYTF	TGTGCCAGTAGCGCCTGGACAGGGATGGCTGGCTACACCTTC
TRBV4-1	TRBJ2-7	few	12	-	CASSPPGNEQYF	TGCGCCAGCAGCCCTCCGGGCAACGAGCAGTACTTC
TRBV28	TRBJ1-3	-	15	-	CASSLMAGYGNTIYF	TGTGCCAGCAGTTTAATGGCAGGGTATGGAAACACCATATATTTT
TRBV9	TRBJ2-1	medium-sized	20	TRBD1	CASSVPTGQGASSSYNEQFF	TGTGCCAGCAGCGTCCCAACGGGGCAGGGGGCTTCGAGCTCCTACAATGAGCAGTTCTTC
TRBV1	TRBJ2-2	few	15	-	CASSQVEGATGELFF	TGCGCCAGCAGCCAAGTTGAGGGAGCCACCGGGGAGCTGTTTTTT
TRBV7-5	TRBJ1-5	-	15	-	CASSLETGLNQPQHF	TGTGCCAGCAGCTTAGAGACAGGGCTTAATCAGCCCCAGCATTTT
TRBV9	TRBJ2-3	-	12	-	CASSSLTDTQYF	TGTGCCAGCAGCAGCCTCACAGATACGCAGTATTTT